Below are 24 T cell receptor beta chains sequenced from a single sample in a study of blood T cell repertoires in COVID-19. Clones were read by immunoSEQ multiplex PCR, and TCRdb kept only the in-frame ones, dropping some. The sample has 150,000 to 200,000 clones, approximately 85% seen once. What was sequenced was PBMCs or T cells enriched from blood (not recorded which). Every receptor here comes from a man between 35 and 55 years old who had recovered from COVID-19.

The chain has TRBV5-1 and TRBJ2-3; 8 nucleotides match TRBD2. CDR1 and CDR2 from the germline V gene are SGHRS and YFSETQ. This CDR3 comprises 16 residues. V lost 3 bases, J lost 6 bases, and 12 bases stayed unmatched. The CDR3 spells CASSSRTSRNTDTQYF. The CDR3, as DNA: TGCGCCAGCAGCTCCCGGACTAGCCGTAATACCGATACGCAGTATTTT.

The V gene is TRBV6-6, the J gene TRBJ2-7; D is unclear. This CDR3 region has 12 residues. V lost 2 bases and J 4 bases, leaving 6 bases between the germline ends. CDR1 is MNHNY and CDR2 is SVGAGI in the germline V gene (reference sequence). This CDR3 is CASSYALYEQYV. As DNA, the CDR3 is TGTGCCAGCAGTTACGCACTGTACGAGCAGTACGTC.

The sample holds a few counts of this clone. CDR3 region: CASSPGGTGFGYGYTF. The CDR3, as DNA: TGTGCCAGCAGCCCCGGGGGGACAGGGTTCGGCTATGGCTACACCTTC. The chain links TRBV7-2 to TRBJ1-2, with 9 bases identical to TRBD1. CDR3 length equals 16 residues. Trimming removed 5 bases from V and 4 bases from J; junction bases left unmatched: 11. The germline gives CDR1 SGHTA, CDR2 FQGNSA. Full variable domain (rest looked up from reference TRBV7-2 and TRBJ1-2): GAGVSQSPSNKVTEKGKDVELRCDPISGHTALYWYRQSLGQGLEFLIYFQGNSAPDKSGLPSDRFSAERTGGSVSTLTIQRTQQEDSAVYLCASSPGGTGFGYGYTFGSGTRLTVV.

Only one count was recorded for this clone. The V call is TRBV24-1, the J call TRBJ2-7; a possible D gene is TRBD2 (6 bases). The CDR3 is 14 amino acids. The germline V gene encodes CDR1 KGHDR and CDR2 SFDVKD. Between the trimmed V and J ends, which lost 5 bases and 5 bases, there was a span of 15 bases. The CDR3 loop is CATSGWRDFDEQYV. CDR3 nucleotide sequence: TGTGCCACCAGTGGATGGCGGGATTTCGACGAGCAGTACGTC.

This clone was observed a handful of times. The gene calls are TRBV2 and TRBJ1-1, with D hard to call. The CDR3 has 14 amino acids. Trimming left V 1 base short and J 4 bases short, with 10 bases between. The germline CDR1 and CDR2 sequences are SNHLY and FYNNEI. The CDR3 bases are TGTGCCAGCAGTGAAGGTCGGTGGTCCACTGAAGCTTTCTTT. Residues: CASSEGRWSTEAFF.

The chain recombines TRBV18 with TRBJ2-2; tentative D call: TRBD1 (6 bases). Germline V lookup: CDR1 KGHSH, CDR2 LQKENI. CDR3 size: 18 residues. The V end lost 3 bases, the J end lost 0 bases, and 17 bases lay between the germline ends. As DNA, the CDR3 is TGTGCCAGCTCACCCCAAAACAGGGACCCAACGAACACCGGGGAGCTGTTTTTT. Residues: CASSPQNRDPTNTGELFF.

The chain uses TRBV4-3 and TRBJ1-5; weak D call: TRBD1 (6 bases). Germline lookup yields CDR1 LGHNA and CDR2 YSLEER. This CDR3 is 16 amino acids long. V was trimmed by 1 base and J by 1 base, leaving 11 bases between them. CDR3 in amino acids: CASSQAPGASNQPQHF. The CDR3, as DNA: TGCGCCAGCAGCCAAGCGCCAGGGGCAAGCAATCAGCCCCAGCATTTT.

This clone appeared once. The rearrangement links TRBV7-3 to TRBJ1-1; D not certain. Germline V gives CDR1 SGHTA, CDR2 FQGTGA. V was clipped by 6 bases and J by 1 base, with 9 bases between them. This CDR3 is 13 amino acids long. CDR3 in DNA: TGTGCCAGCAGACGCAGCGAGAACACTGAAGCTTTCTTT. It codes for CASRRSENTEAFF.

A few counts support this clone. V gene TRBV12-3 or TRBV12-4 combines with J gene TRBJ1-5; TRBD1 is a possible D gene (5 bases). Trimming took 4 bases from V and 6 from J, leaving 10 bases between them. The CDR3 covers 13 residues. CDR3 bases: TGTGCCAGCAGTTGGACATACGGTCAGCCCCAGCATTTT. Amino acids: CASSWTYGQPQHF.

The chain recombines TRBV9 with TRBJ2-6; a weak D match, TRBD1 (6 bases). CDR3 length: 17 residues. CDR1 is SGDLS and CDR2 is YYNGEE in the germline V gene. With 3 bases removed from V and 4 bases from J, the gap between germline ends came to 17 bases. The CDR3 DNA reads TGTGCCAGCAGCGGGGGCAGGGACATAACCGGGGCCAACGTCCTGACTTTC. Protein sequence: CASSGGRDITGANVLTF.

This clone was observed a few times. The chain is built from TRBV28 and TRBJ2-3, with TRBD1 identical over 8 bases. V gave up 8 bases and J gave up 3 bases; unmatched junction bases: 10. Germline V gene sequence: CDR1 MDHEN, CDR2 SYDVKM. The CDR3 extends over 15 amino acids. CDR3 in DNA: TGTGCCAGCCCTAAGGACAGGGCTTGGACAGATACGCAGTATTTT. Amino acids: CASPKDRAWTDTQYF.

The V call is TRBV7-2, the J call TRBJ2-7; maybe TRBD1 (6 bases). Trimming stripped 0 bases from V and 9 bases from J, with 15 bases between. CDR3 size: 14 residues. Germline values: CDR1 SGHTA, CDR2 FQGNSA. The CDR3 DNA reads as TGTGCCAGCAGCTTAGCTGAGGGGACAACCGGGCAGTACGTC. It encodes CASSLAEGTTGQYV.

The chain joins TRBV18 to TRBJ1-5; D remains unclear. Germline V gives CDR1 KGHSH, CDR2 LQKENI. Between the trimmed V and J ends, which lost 5 bases and 7 bases, there was a span of 12 bases. This CDR3 has 13 amino acids. CDR3 sequence (DNA): TGTGCCAGCTCAAACTACGCTAGGCAGCCCCAGCATTTT. It codes for CASSNYARQPQHF. The full variable domain, its missing parts supplied by reference TRBV18 and TRBJ1-5, is NAGVMQNPRHLVRRRGQEARLRCSPMKGHSHVYWYRQLPEEGLKFMVYLQKENIIDESGMPKERFSAEFPKEGPSILRIQQVVRGDSAAYFCASSNYARQPQHFGDGTRLSIL.

This sequence joins TRBV7-2 and TRBJ2-2, with 10 bases lining up with TRBD2. V lost 2 bases, J lost 7 bases, and 4 bases stayed unmatched. This CDR3 has 15 residues. Germline CDR1 and CDR2: SGHTA and FQGNSA. CDR3 DNA: TGTGCCAGCAGCTTAAGCGGGAGGGTGGACGGGGAGCTGTTTTTT. Translated, it gives CASSLSGRVDGELFF.

The chain employs TRBV7-8 and TRBJ1-1; TRBD1 matches 8 bases. Looked up from germline, CDR1 is SGHVS and CDR2 is FQNEAQ. The CDR3 sequence is 17 residues long. V lost 1 base to trimming and J lost 6 bases; unmatched junction nucleotides: 13. CDR3 loop: CASSLVGGQGAKAEAFF. Here the CDR3 DNA reads TGTGCCAGCAGCTTAGTTGGTGGTCAGGGGGCGAAGGCTGAAGCTTTCTTT.

The chain has TRBV9 and TRBJ1-3, with 10 bases identical to TRBD1. J gave up 2 bases and V 0 bases, and 2 bases lay outside the gene matches. Per the germline V gene, CDR1 is SGDLS and CDR2 is YYNGEE. This CDR3 spans 16 amino acids. CDR3 nucleotides: TGTGCCAGCAGCGTAGAAGGACAGGGGGCTGGAAACACCATATATTTT. It specifies CASSVEGQGAGNTIYF. The full variable domain, with the rest looked up from reference TRBV9 and TRBJ1-3, is DSGVTQTPKHLITATGQRVTLRCSPRSGDLSVYWYQQSLDQGLQFLIQYYNGEERAKGNILERFSAQQFPDLHSELNLSSLELGDSALYFCASSVEGQGAGNTIYFGEGSWLTVV.

The chain has TRBV28 and TRBJ2-2, with TRBD1 identical over 10 bases. The CDR3 contains 16 residues. The germline V gene encodes CDR1 MDHEN and CDR2 SYDVKM. The trim removed 7 bases at V and 6 bases at J, leaving 11 bases unmatched. The CDR3 DNA follows: TGTGCCAGCAAGCATACCGGGACAGGGGCAGCCGGGGAGCTGTTTTTT. Its translation: CASKHTGTGAAGELFF.

With respect to this clone: Distinct nucleotide sequences in the sample also encode this CDR3. The rearrangement uses TRBV12-3 or TRBV12-4 and TRBJ1-5, with D uncertain. V shed 0 bases and J shed 5 bases, with 5 bases lying between them. This CDR3 spans 13 amino acids. In DNA, the CDR3 is TGTGCCAGCAGTTTAGCGCGGGATCAGCCCCAGCATTTT. Its translation is CASSLARDQPQHF.

This chain joins TRBV6-1 and TRBJ1-2; a weak D match, TRBD1 (5 bases). V lost 2 bases and J lost 4, with 8 bases in between. The length of the CDR3 is 13 residues. Germline V lookup: CDR1 MNHNS, CDR2 SASEGT. Here the CDR3 reads CASSEQGTYGYTF. The CDR3 DNA is TGTGCCAGCAGTGAACAGGGCACCTATGGCTACACCTTC.

The V gene is TRBV7-8, the J gene TRBJ1-4; D is uncertain. Deletions cut 3 bases from V and 6 bases from J, with 14 bases between. CDR3 length: 15 residues. CDR1 is SGHVS and CDR2 is FQNEAQ in the germline V gene. The CDR3 here is CASSFRSPSDEKLFF. The DNA of the CDR3 is TGTGCCAGCAGCTTCCGGTCCCCCTCGGATGAAAAACTGTTTTTT.

The J gene is TRBJ2-5, the V gene TRBV4-1; TRBD2 aligns across 9 bases. CDR3 size: 16 residues. The J segment lost 5 bases and the V segment lost 0 bases, leaving 7 bases of the junction unmatched. From germline, CDR1 is MGHRA and CDR2 YSYEKL. The CDR3 nucleotides read TGCGCCAGCAGCCAAGAGCGGGAGGGCTCGTGGGAGACCCAGTACTTC. This sequence encodes CASSQEREGSWETQYF.

CDR3 coding DNA: TGTGCCAGCTCACCAGACAGGGGAAACGAGCAGTACTTC. It is translated as CASSPDRGNEQYF. V is TRBV18 and J is TRBJ2-7; 8 bases are a match to TRBD1. Germline loops: CDR1 KGHSH, CDR2 LQKENI. The V gene end was trimmed by 2 bases and the J gene end by 5 bases; junction bases not matched to a gene: 2. This CDR3 has 13 residues. The full variable domain, rest sourced from reference TRBV18 and TRBJ2-7, is NAGVMQNPRHLVRRRGQEARLRCSPMKGHSHVYWYRQLPEEGLKFMVYLQKENIIDESGMPKERFSAEFPKEGPSILRIQQVVRGDSAAYFCASSPDRGNEQYFGPGTRLTVT.

The chain recombines TRBV20-1 with TRBJ2-7, with 13 bases fitting TRBD2. The CDR3 has 19 amino acids. After removal of 3 bases from V and 6 bases from J, the junction contained 20 bases not matched to a gene. Germline CDR1 DFQATT, CDR2 SNEGSKA (reference sequence). CDR3 coding DNA: TGCAGTGCTAGTATTCCGGGACTAGCGGGAACTCCCCCCCGGTTCGAGCAGTACTTC. Its translation: CSASIPGLAGTPPRFEQYF.

The chain combines TRBV5-4 with TRBJ2-1, with TRBD1 as a possible D gene (5 bases). The CDR3 runs to 15 residues. V was clipped by 1 base and J by 5 bases, with 13 bases between them. CDR1 is SGHNT, CDR2 YYREEE, per germline (reference sequence). The CDR3 sequence is CASSLLGAPNNEQFF. The CDR3, as DNA: TGTGCCAGCAGCTTGCTTGGGGCCCCGAACAATGAGCAGTTCTTC.